This T cell receptor (beta chain) was obtained from a study of technical replicates of blood from a few donors. Clones were sequenced by immunoSEQ multiplex PCR, and TCRdb holds only the in-frame ones, with some missing. Counted here are 40,000 to 55,000 clones, roughly 95% occurring once; the ten biggest clones make up 0.39%. The TCR was taken from a human donor in good health. The specimen sequenced was T cells isolated from PBMCs.

Here the CDR3 reads CSVVGTSMSSYNEQFF. In DNA, the CDR3 is TGCAGCGTTGTGGGGACTAGCATGAGCTCCTACAATGAGCAGTTCTTC. The chain employs TRBV29-1 and TRBJ2-1; 9 nucleotides align to TRBD2. V lost 4 bases to trimming and J lost 0 bases; unmatched junction nucleotides: 7. This CDR3 has 16 amino acids. CDR1 and CDR2 from the germline V gene are SQVTM and ANQGSEA.